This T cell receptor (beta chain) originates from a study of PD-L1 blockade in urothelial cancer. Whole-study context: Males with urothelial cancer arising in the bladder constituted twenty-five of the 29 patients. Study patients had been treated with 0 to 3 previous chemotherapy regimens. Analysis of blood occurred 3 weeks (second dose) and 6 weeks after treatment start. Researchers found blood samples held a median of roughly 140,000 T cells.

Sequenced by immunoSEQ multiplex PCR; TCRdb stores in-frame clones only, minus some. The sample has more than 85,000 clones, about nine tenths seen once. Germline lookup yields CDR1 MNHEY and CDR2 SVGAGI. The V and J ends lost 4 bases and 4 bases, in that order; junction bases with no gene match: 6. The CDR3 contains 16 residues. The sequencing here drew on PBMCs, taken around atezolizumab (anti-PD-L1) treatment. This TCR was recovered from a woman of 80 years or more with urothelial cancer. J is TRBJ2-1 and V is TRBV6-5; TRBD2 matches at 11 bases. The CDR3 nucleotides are TGTGCCAGCAGTTCACCACTAGCGGGGGCTTACAATGAGCAGTTCTTC. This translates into CASSSPLAGAYNEQFF.